This T cell receptor beta chain was recovered during a study of cytomegalovirus exposure and HLA in healthy donors. Broader study findings: The classifier was said to identify cytomegalovirus status with high specificity and sensitivity.

Assay: immunoSEQ multiplex PCR; the TCRdb copy retains only in-frame clones and omits some. The table lists 45,000 to 65,000 clones, roughly 87% of them singletons. Note on this clone: Its antigen is currently unknown.

V lost 4 bases to trimming and J lost 3 bases, with 12 bases between them. The CDR3 consists of 14 residues. Germline CDR1 is SNHLY and CDR2 is FYNNEI. The J gene is TRBJ1-2, the V gene TRBV2; perhaps TRBD1 as D (5 bases). Sequenced material: PBMCs. The clonotype was recovered from a woman aged 18-35 years in good health and CMV-seronegative. CDR3 sequence (DNA): TGTGCCAGCAGTGCCCAGGGCCGGGACTATGGCTACACCTTC. Its translation: CASSAQGRDYGYTF.